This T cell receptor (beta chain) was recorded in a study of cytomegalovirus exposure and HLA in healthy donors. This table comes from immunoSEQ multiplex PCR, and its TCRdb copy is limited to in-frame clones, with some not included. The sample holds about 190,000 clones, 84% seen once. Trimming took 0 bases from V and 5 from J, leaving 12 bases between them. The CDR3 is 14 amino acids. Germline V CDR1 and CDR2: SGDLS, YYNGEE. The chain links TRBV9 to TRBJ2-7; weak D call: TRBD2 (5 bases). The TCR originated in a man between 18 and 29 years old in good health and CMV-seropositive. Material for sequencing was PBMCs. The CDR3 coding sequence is TGTGCCAGCAGCGTAGTAGCGTCTAGTGACGAGCAGTACTTC. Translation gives CASSVVASSDEQYF. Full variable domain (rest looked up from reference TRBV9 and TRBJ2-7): DSGVTQTPKHLITATGQRVTLRCSPRSGDLSVYWYQQSLDQGLQFLIQYYNGEERAKGNILERFSAQQFPDLHSELNLSSLELGDSALYFCASSVVASSDEQYFGPGTRLTVT.